Below are 8 T cell receptor beta chains sequenced from a single sample in a study of cytotoxic CD8 clonotypes in ibrutinib-treated CLL. Profiling relied on immunoSEQ multiplex PCR, and the TCRdb table lists in-frame clones only, not all of them. The table lists 55,000 to 60,000 clones, 54% of them singletons, with roughly 25% in the top ten. The material sequenced was PBMCs, taken at disease progression, from a patient treated with ibrutinib. The receptor source for this set is a human donor with chronic lymphocytic leukemia.

This chain connects TRBV27 to TRBJ1-1, with D uncertain. V was pared by 3 bases and J by 1 base, with 12 bases between. CDR3 length equals 15 residues. CDR1 is MNHEY, CDR2 SMNVEV, per germline (reference sequence). The CDR3 sequence is CASSLYGPTNTEAFF. As DNA, the CDR3 is TGTGCCAGCAGTTTGTACGGACCGACGAACACTGAAGCTTTCTTT.

The chain employs TRBV6-6 and TRBJ1-2; D might be TRBD1 (6 bases). The CDR3 runs to 13 residues. In germline, CDR1 is MNHNY, CDR2 SVGAGI (reference sequence). The V and J ends lost 6 bases and 4 bases respectively, with 12 bases between them. The CDR3 sequence is CASSHLGAYGYTF. Here the CDR3 DNA reads TGTGCCAGCAGCCATCTGGGGGCCTATGGCTACACCTTC.

The J gene is TRBJ2-4, the V gene TRBV7-2, with 7 bases identical to TRBD1. Per germline, CDR1 SGHTA and CDR2 FQGNSA. The CDR3 length is 15 residues. V gave up 3 bases and J gave up 4 bases; unmatched junction bases: 6. The CDR3 loop reads CASSFPGTVKNIQYF. In DNA form, the CDR3 reads TGTGCCAGCAGCTTCCCTGGGACAGTTAAAAACATTCAGTACTTC.

This chain uses TRBV28 with TRBJ1-2; D uncertain. Germline CDR1 is MDHEN and CDR2 is SYDVKM. The length of the CDR3 is 13 residues. V was clipped by 3 bases and J by 4 bases, with 9 bases between them. The CDR3 region has the DNA TGTGCCAGCAGTTTCAACGACCTCTATGGCTACACCTTC. Amino acids: CASSFNDLYGYTF.

This rearrangement joins TRBV2 to TRBJ2-7; 7 bases map to TRBD2. V dropped 7 bases and J dropped 1; count of bases not matched to a gene: 7. This CDR3 region has 14 residues. CDR1 and CDR2 from the germline V gene are SNHLY and FYNNEI. The CDR3 coding sequence is TGTGCCAGCACCGATCCCGGGGGGTCCTACGAGCAGTACTTC. Translation: CASTDPGGSYEQYF.

The J gene is TRBJ1-1, the V gene TRBV10-3, with D unclear. V was shortened by 0 bases and J by 1 base, with 12 bases between the two germline ends. The CDR3 runs to 16 residues. Germline CDR1 and CDR2: ENHRY and SYGVKD. DNA of the CDR3: TGTGCCATCAGTGAGTCGTTGGTAGGGCAGAACACTGAAGCTTTCTTT. Translation gives CAISESLVGQNTEAFF.

V is TRBV7-8 and J is TRBJ1-5, with D uncertain. V lost 0 bases and J 3 bases, leaving 12 bases between the germline ends. Germline V gene sequence: CDR1 SGHVS, CDR2 FQNEAQ. The CDR3 consists of 16 residues. In DNA form, the CDR3 reads TGTGCCAGCAGCTTAGCGCGAACTACTTCCAATCAGCCCCAGCATTTT. It yields the protein CASSLARTTSNQPQHF.

This clone was seen only a few times. The CDR3 reads CASSAPGNTEAFF. CDR3 sequence (DNA): TGTGCCAGCAGCGCCCCGGGGAACACTGAAGCTTTCTTT. The chain has TRBV7-9 and TRBJ1-1; no definite D call. The ends were cut back, 5 bases at V and 1 base at J, with 8 bases in the middle. This CDR3 region has 13 residues. Germline CDR1 SEHNR, CDR2 FQNEAQ (reference sequence).